The present entry profiles one TCR beta chain with its context. This clonotype was detected a few times. Its specific antigen is unknown. One base away there is no much larger clone; base qualities are not given. The data belong to a study of T cells in Graves' hyperthyroidism and ophthalmopathy (dated by TCRdb to between 2017 and 2020). For the wider study: Peripheral blood was collected at initial diagnosis, before any treatment. To identify TCR V-J signatures that set the groups apart, the researchers used a discovery cohort of more than 95 patients, made up of fewer than 50 with Graves' ophthalmopathy and 57 with stable Graves' hyperthyroidism. Prospective prediction of ophthalmopathy was tested in an independent validation cohort of some 19 hyperthyroidism patients and roughly 16 patients who later progressed to ophthalmopathy. The 75 to 100 discovery patients were randomly split 7:3 into training and test sets. Thyroid tissue and blood T-cell repertoires from about six Graves' hyperthyroidism patients were also compared in the study. After blood sampling, hyperthyroidism patients were treated with methimazole at a starting dose of 30 mg daily, and ophthalmopathy patients were treated with high-dose intravenous methylprednisolone. TCR Vbeta CDR3 sequencing of 140 or so peripheral blood samples (about 45 ophthalmopathy, about 74 hyperthyroidism and roughly 17 progressor patients) is reported in the paper. What the study reported, not specific to this receptor: Most expanded thyroid clonotypes (frequency above 0.001) were also detected in blood, a finding suggesting that blood repertoires may reflect thyroid immune responses. Sample size was not statistically predetermined, and investigators were not blinded to group allocation. A model built on a 13 V-J signature distinguished ophthalmopathy from stable hyperthyroidism, reaching 87.88% sensitivity and under 84% specificity in cross-validation and 80%/75% in testing. During validation, the model predicted progression to ophthalmopathy a median of about 6.3 months ahead of onset, with roughly 65% sensitivity and less than 85% specificity.

Via the germline V gene, CDR1 is MDHEN and CDR2 SYDVKM. V and J are truncated by 3 bases and 4 bases respectively, leaving an intervening sequence of 16 bases. Inclusive of the bounding cysteine and phenylalanine, the CDR3 is 17 residues long. Only the CDR3 DNA is retained, 51 bases long and in frame from the first base. In the ophthalmopathy patients, disease was moderately to severely active, with a Clinical Activity Score of 3 or more, a NOSPECS grade of 4 or more, and a duration of less than 3 months. Any patient with an uncontrolled infection, another autoimmune disease, pregnancy or lactation was excluded. Diagnoses were established on the basis of clinical symptoms, serum thyroxine and TRAb, thyroid ultrasound, and orbital computed tomography. PBMCs were separated from approximately 10 ml of fresh peripheral blood using Ficoll-Paque density gradient centrifugation. Trizol reagent was used to extract total RNA, and RNA quality was then checked on an Agilent 2100 Bioanalyzer.

The TCR beta CDR3 regions were amplified from the RNA transcripts. A first-round RT-PCR of the TCR CDR3 used the HTBI primer set with the Qiagen OneStep RT-PCR kit. Libraries were constructed in a second round of multiplex PCR, after which size selection and purification were performed. Libraries were sequenced paired-end with 100 bp reads on an Illumina HiSeq2000. In the source study's methods: SOAPnuke was used to process the raw data, throwing out any read that contained adapters or uncalled bases, had a mean Phred below 15, or lacked an exact constant-primer or identifier match. High-quality paired reads were merged using COPE v1.2.5, and each unique nucleotide sequence was defined as a clonotype. MiTCR v1.1 was used to align the clonotypes against IMGT TRBV, TRBD and TRBJ reference segments. The analysis was restricted to V-J combinations with a frequency above 0.0001, which together covered 99% to 99.2% of the repertoires. The TCS score was defined as F50 (clonal expansion) divided by E x V (chaos), with BLOSUM62-based TCRdist calculated between CDR3 peptides within each V-J. Welch's t-statistics and random forest reduced roughly 540 V-J features to some 14, which were used in a naive Bayes classifier (R e1071). TCRdb cleaned the public reads at Q25 with fastp, built clones with MiXCR and kept in-frame beta chains. Every entry covers one CDR3 protein and lists the most common genes and DNA from its rows. The V and J calls were determined by TCRdb, not by the authors. The table for this sample lists hundreds of thousands of distinct CDR3 sequences; 20% of them were counted only once. The ten largest clones take up less than 55% of the sample.

The rearrangement combines TRBV28 with TRBJ2-6; a tentative D match to TRBD2 spans 5 bases. Sample: blood. The receptor was derived from a man in his forties with Graves' ophthalmopathy. CDR3 protein: CASSLGESITGANVLTF. The sequence in DNA is TGTGCCAGCAGTTTGGGAGAGAGCATTACGGGGGCCAACGTCCTGACTTTC.